This T cell receptor (beta chain) was found in a study of cytomegalovirus exposure and HLA in healthy donors. In the study overall: From donors who were HLA-typed, an early data release held about 89 million unique TCRs. Study-wide findings and caveats: Earlier analysis yielded a pattern in which most TCR beta V segments were productive about 90% or about 30% of the time. At a 0.05 false discovery rate, a later analysis found approximately 17,000 TCR beta sequences to be associated with HLA alleles. Reported findings show TCR beta sequences accurately forecast HLA-A and HLA-B alleles in most subjects.

Notes on this clone: The target antigen is unknown.

PCR amplification relied on 60 Vbeta primers (plus 13 Jbeta primers). Only in-frame clones appear in the TCRdb table, and some are missing; sequencing was by immunoSEQ multiplex PCR. The sample contains roughly 84,000 clones, about 78% of which appear only once. V was clipped by 4 bases and J by 1 base; unmatched bases: 7. In germline, CDR1 is SGHTA, CDR2 FQGNSA. The CDR3 totals 17 residues. Specimen: PBMCs. The rearrangement links TRBV7-2 to TRBJ2-1; TRBD2 matches at 10 bases. The TCR was taken from a man aged 50-60 years in good health and CMV-seronegative. CDR3 DNA sequence: TGTGCCAGCAGCTCAGGGGGGACTAGCGTATCCTACAATGAGCAGTTCTTC. Translated: CASSSGGTSVSYNEQFF.